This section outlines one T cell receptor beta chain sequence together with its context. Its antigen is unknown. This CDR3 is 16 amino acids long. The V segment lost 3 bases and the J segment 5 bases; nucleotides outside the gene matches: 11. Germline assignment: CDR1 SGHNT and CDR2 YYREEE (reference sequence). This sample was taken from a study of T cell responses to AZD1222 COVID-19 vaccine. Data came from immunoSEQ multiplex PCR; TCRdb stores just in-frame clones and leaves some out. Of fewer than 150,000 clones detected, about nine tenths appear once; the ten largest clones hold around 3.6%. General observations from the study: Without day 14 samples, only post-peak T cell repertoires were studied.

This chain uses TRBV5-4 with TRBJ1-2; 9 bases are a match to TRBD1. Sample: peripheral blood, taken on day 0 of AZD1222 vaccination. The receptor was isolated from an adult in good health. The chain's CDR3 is CASSSAGTGLSYGYTF. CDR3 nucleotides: TGTGCCAGCAGCTCCGCGGGGACAGGGCTATCTTATGGCTACACCTTC.